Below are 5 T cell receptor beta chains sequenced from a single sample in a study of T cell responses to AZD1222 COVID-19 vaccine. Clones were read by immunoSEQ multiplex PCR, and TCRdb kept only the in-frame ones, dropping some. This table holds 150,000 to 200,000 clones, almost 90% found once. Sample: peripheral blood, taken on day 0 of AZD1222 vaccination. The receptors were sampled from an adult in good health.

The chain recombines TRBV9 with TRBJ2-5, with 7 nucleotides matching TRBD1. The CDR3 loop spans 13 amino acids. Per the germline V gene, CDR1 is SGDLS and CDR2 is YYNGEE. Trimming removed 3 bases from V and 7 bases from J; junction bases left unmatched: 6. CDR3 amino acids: CASSAGQLATQYF. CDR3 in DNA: TGTGCCAGCAGCGCGGGACAGTTGGCGACCCAGTACTTC.

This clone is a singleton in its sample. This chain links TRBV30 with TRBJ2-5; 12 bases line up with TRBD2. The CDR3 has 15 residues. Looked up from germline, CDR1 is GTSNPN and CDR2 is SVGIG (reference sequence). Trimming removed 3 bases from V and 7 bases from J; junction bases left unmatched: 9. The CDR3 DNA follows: TGTGCCTGGAGCGGCCTAGCGGGGGGGCCCGGGACCCAGTACTTC. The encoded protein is CAWSGLAGGPGTQYF.

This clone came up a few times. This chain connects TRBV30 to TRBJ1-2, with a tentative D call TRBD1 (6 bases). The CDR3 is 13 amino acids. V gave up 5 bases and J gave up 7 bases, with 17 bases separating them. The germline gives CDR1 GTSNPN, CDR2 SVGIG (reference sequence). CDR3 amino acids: CAWAEGGLSGYTF. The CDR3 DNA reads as TGTGCCTGGGCCGAGGGGGGGTTGAGTGGCTACACCTTC.

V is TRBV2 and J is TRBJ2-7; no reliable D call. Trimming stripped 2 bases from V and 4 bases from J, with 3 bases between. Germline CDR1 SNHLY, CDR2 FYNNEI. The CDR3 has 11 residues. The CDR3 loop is CASSEKYEQYF. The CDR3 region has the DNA TGTGCCAGCAGTGAAAAGTACGAGCAGTACTTC. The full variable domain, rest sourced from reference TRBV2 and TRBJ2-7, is EPEVTQTPSHQVTQMGQEVILRCVPISNHLYFYWYRQILGQKVEFLVSFYNNEISEKSEIFDDQFSVERPDGSNFTLKIRSTKLEDSAMYFCASSEKYEQYFGPGTRLTVT.

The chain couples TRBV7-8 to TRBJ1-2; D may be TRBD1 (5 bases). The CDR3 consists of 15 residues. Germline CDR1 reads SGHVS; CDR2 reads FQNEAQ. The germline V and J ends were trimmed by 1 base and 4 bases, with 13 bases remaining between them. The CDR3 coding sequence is TGTGCCAGCAGCTTAGGTGCCGGGGCGAGCTATGGCTACACCTTC. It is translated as CASSLGAGASYGYTF.